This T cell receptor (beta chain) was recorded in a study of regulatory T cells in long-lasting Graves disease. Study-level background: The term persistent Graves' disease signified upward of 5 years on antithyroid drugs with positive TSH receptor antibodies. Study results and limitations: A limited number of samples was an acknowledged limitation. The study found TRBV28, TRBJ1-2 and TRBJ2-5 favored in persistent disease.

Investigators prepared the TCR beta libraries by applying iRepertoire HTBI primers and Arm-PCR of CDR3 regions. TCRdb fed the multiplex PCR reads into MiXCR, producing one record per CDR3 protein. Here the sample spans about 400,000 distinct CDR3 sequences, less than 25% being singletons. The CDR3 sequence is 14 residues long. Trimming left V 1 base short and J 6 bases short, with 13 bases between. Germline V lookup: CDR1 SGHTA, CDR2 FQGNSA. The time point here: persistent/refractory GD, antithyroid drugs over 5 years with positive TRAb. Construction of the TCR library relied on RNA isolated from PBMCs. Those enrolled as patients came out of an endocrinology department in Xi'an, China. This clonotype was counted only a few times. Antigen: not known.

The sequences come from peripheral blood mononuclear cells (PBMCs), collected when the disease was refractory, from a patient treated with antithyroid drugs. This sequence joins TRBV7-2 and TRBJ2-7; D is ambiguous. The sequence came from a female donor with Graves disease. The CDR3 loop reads CASSLDLWSGEQYF. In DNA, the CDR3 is TGTGCCAGCAGCTTAGATCTTTGGTCGGGCGAGCAGTACTTC. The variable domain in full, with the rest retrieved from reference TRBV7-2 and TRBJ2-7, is GAGVSQSPSNKVTEKGKDVELRCDPISGHTALYWYRQSLGQGLEFLIYFQGNSAPDKSGLPSDRFSAERTGGSVSTLTIQRTQQEDSAVYLCASSLDLWSGEQYFGPGTRLTVT.